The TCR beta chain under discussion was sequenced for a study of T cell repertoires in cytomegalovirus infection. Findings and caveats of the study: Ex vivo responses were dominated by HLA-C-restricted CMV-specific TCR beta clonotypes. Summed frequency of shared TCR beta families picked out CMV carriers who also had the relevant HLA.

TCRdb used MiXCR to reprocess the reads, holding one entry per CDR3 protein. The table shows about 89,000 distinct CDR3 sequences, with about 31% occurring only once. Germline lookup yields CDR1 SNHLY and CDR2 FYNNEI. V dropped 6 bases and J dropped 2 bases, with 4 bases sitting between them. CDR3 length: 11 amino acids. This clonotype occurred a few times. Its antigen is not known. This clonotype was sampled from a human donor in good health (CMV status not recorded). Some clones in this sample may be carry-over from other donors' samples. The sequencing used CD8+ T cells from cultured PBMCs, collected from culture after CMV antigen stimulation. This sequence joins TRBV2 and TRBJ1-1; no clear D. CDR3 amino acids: CASRVNTEAFF. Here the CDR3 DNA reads TGTGCCAGCAGGGTCAACACTGAAGCTTTCTTT.